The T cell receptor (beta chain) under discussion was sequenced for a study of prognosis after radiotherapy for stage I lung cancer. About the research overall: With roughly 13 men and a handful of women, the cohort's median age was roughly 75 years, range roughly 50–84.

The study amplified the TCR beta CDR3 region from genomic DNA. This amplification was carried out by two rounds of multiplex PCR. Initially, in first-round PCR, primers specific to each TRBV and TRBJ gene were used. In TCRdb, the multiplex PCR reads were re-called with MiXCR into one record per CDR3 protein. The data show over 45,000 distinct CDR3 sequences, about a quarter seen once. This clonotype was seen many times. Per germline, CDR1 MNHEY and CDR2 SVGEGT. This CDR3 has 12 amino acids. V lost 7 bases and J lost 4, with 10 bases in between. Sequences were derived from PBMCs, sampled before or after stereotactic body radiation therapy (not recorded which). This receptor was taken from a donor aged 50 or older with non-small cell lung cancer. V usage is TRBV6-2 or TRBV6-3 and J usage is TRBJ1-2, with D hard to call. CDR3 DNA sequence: TGTGCCAGCACCCAAGGTCCCTATGGCTACACCTTC. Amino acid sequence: CASTQGPYGYTF.